This passage covers 26 T cell receptor beta chains from one sample sequenced in a study of T cell repertoires in cytomegalovirus infection. Their antigen targets remain unknown. TCRdb processed the reads anew with MiXCR; each CDR3 protein has one entry. The table lists a few hundred thousand distinct CDR3 sequences, approximately 30% of them singletons. The sequencing here drew on cultured PBMCs, taken from culture after CMV antigen stimulation. The receptor set was obtained from a human donor in good health (CMV status not recorded). Some clones in this sample may be carry-over from other donors' samples.

The chain combines TRBV7-6 with TRBJ1-4; 9 bases are a match to TRBD1. From germline, CDR1 is SGHVS and CDR2 FNYEAQ. The CDR3 consists of 15 residues. V trimming: 5 bases; J trimming: 8 bases; junction bases outside the gene matches: 9. The CDR3 sequence: CASSIPGTGREKLFF. In nucleotides, the CDR3 is TGTGCCAGCAGCATCCCCGGGACAGGGCGAGAAAAACTGTTTTTT.

This chain uses TRBV7-6 with TRBJ2-2; the D is unclear. V gave up 2 bases and J gave up 3 bases, with 4 bases separating them. The CDR3 loop spans 13 amino acids. From germline, CDR1 is SGHVS and CDR2 FNYEAQ. CDR3 bases: TGTGCCAGCAGCTTATCTCACACCGGGGAGCTGTTTTTT. Its protein product is CASSLSHTGELFF.

This rearrangement joins TRBV7-2 to TRBJ1-5; 10 bases line up with TRBD1. With 5 bases clipped from V and 6 bases from J, the junction kept 7 bases outside the gene matches. Germline assignment: CDR1 SGHTA and CDR2 FQGNSA. The CDR3 runs 15 residues. The CDR3 loop is CASSLGQGGSQPQHF. The CDR3 region has the DNA TGTGCCAGCAGCCTCGGACAGGGGGGAAGTCAGCCCCAGCATTTT.

This chain uses TRBV11-2 with TRBJ2-3, with 13 bases matching TRBD2. CDR3 length equals 20 residues. Germline V CDR1 and CDR2: SGHAT, FQNNGV. J lost 1 base, V lost 3 bases, and 13 bases had no gene match. The CDR3 DNA follows: TGTGCCAGCAGCTTTGGAACCGGGACTAGCGGGAAATCGGGCACAGATACGCAGTATTTT. Its protein is CASSFGTGTSGKSGTDTQYF.

The chain carries TRBV20-1 and TRBJ2-7, with 12 bases identical to TRBD1. With 1 base clipped from V and 6 bases from J, the junction kept 4 bases outside the gene matches. Germline V lookup: CDR1 DFQATT, CDR2 SNEGSKA (reference sequence). The CDR3 is made up of 14 amino acids. The CDR3: CSARVGTGGPEQYF. Here the CDR3 DNA reads TGCAGTGCTAGAGTAGGGACAGGGGGCCCCGAGCAGTACTTC.

This chain connects TRBV7-2 to TRBJ2-7; tentatively, D is TRBD1 or TRBD2 (5 bases each). V shed 5 bases and J shed 3 bases, with 14 bases lying between them. Germline V lookup: CDR1 SGHTA, CDR2 FQGNSA. This CDR3 contains 14 residues. This CDR3 reads CASSGTAGGYEQYF. In DNA form, the CDR3 reads TGTGCCAGCAGCGGGACGGCAGGTGGCTACGAGCAGTACTTC.

This clonotype came up many times. The chain joins TRBV7-2 to TRBJ2-3; 7 nucleotides match TRBD2. The CDR3 runs 16 residues. Germline loops: CDR1 SGHTA, CDR2 FQGNSA. With 3 bases clipped from V and 4 bases from J, the junction kept 10 bases outside the gene matches. As DNA, the CDR3 is TGTGCCAGCAGCTTGACTAGCCAGAGGGGTTCAGATACGCAGTATTTT. It codes for CASSLTSQRGSDTQYF. The whole variable domain, filled in from reference TRBV7-2 and TRBJ2-3, reads GAGVSQSPSNKVTEKGKDVELRCDPISGHTALYWYRQSLGQGLEFLIYFQGNSAPDKSGLPSDRFSAERTGGSVSTLTIQRTQQEDSAVYLCASSLTSQRGSDTQYFGPGTRLTVL.

The J gene is TRBJ2-2, the V gene TRBV24-1; D possibly uses TRBD1 or TRBD2 (6 bases each). The germline V gene has CDR1 KGHDR and CDR2 SFDVKD. The CDR3 runs 17 residues. Trimming took 3 bases from V and 3 from J, leaving 16 bases between them. CDR3 coding DNA: TGTGCCACCAGTGATCAGAGGAGGGGGGTTTACACCGGGGAGCTGTTTTTT. Translating it yields CATSDQRRGVYTGELFF.

The chain has TRBV6-5 and TRBJ1-2, with D hard to call. CDR1 and CDR2 (germline): MNHEY, SVGAGI. The CDR3 length is 15 residues. V shed 0 bases and J shed 4 bases, with 12 bases lying between them. The chain's CDR3 is CASSYSDGLPYGYTF. The CDR3 DNA reads TGTGCCAGCAGTTACTCAGACGGGCTCCCCTATGGCTACACCTTC.

This chain connects TRBV12-3 or TRBV12-4 to TRBJ2-7; D is uncertain. CDR3 size: 12 residues. Trimming left V 9 bases short and J 6 bases short, with 15 bases between. The CDR3 nucleotides are TGTGCCAGTCGGTTCTCTCTGGGCGAGCAGTACTTC. This encodes CASRFSLGEQYF.

This clonotype was detected only a few times. V is TRBV6-2 or TRBV6-3 and J is TRBJ2-7; 12 bases map to TRBD2. V was pared by 2 bases and J by 5 bases, with 16 bases of the junction left unmatched. The CDR3 has 19 residues. CDR1 is MNHEY, CDR2 SVGEGT, per germline. The CDR3 region has the DNA TGTGCCAGCAGTTACCAAGACAGGACTAGCGGGAAAGGATTCCACGAGCAGTACTTC. This gives the protein CASSYQDRTSGKGFHEQYF.

This clonotype occurred a few times. The chain employs TRBV4-2 and TRBJ1-2, with 8 nucleotides matching TRBD1. The CDR3 has 17 residues. Per germline, CDR1 LGHNA and CDR2 YNFKEQ. Germline trimming cut 2 bases from V and 5 bases from J; bases unmatched to any gene: 13. This chain's CDR3 is CASSQLNPTGDLYGYTF. The CDR3 coding sequence is TGTGCCAGCAGCCAACTGAATCCGACAGGGGATTTATATGGCTACACCTTC.

V gene TRBV28 combines with J gene TRBJ1-1; no definite D call. This CDR3 has 14 residues. Germline values: CDR1 MDHEN, CDR2 SYDVKM. Trimming shortened V by 4 bases and J by 6 bases, and 15 bases separated the two germline ends. The CDR3 nucleotides are TGTGCCAGCAGTTCACATCAAAACCCCCCTGAAGCTTTCTTT. Encoded protein: CASSSHQNPPEAFF.

This clonotype came up a few times. The chain is built from TRBV6-5 and TRBJ1-4; no clear D. The CDR3 is made up of 13 amino acids. V lost 6 bases, J lost 3 bases, and 8 bases lay in between. Germline V lookup: CDR1 MNHEY, CDR2 SVGAGI. The DNA for the CDR3 is TGTGCCAGCAGCTCTTTGCCTAATGAAAAACTGTTTTTT. Its protein product is CASSSLPNEKLFF.

This clonotype was counted only a few times. This chain links TRBV6-6 with TRBJ2-1; 10 nucleotides align to TRBD2. The trim removed 0 bases at V and 8 bases at J, leaving 4 bases unmatched. The length of the CDR3 is 15 residues. In germline, CDR1 is MNHNY, CDR2 SVGAGI (reference sequence). CDR3 coding DNA: TGTGCCAGCAGTTACTCGAGCCTAGCGGGAGATGAGCAGTTCTTC. The encoded protein is CASSYSSLAGDEQFF.

The V gene is TRBV27, the J gene TRBJ1-2, with D hard to call. Between the trimmed V and J ends, which lost 2 bases and 4 bases, there was a span of 14 bases. The CDR3 runs to 15 residues. Germline V gives CDR1 MNHEY, CDR2 SMNVEV (reference sequence). The CDR3: CASSLRVDQSYGYTF. The CDR3, as DNA: TGTGCCAGCAGTTTACGGGTAGATCAGAGCTATGGCTACACCTTC.

This chain joins TRBV24-1 and TRBJ2-7, with D unclear. The CDR3 is 14 residues long. Trimming left V 8 bases short and J 4 bases short, with 17 bases between. Germline CDR1 reads KGHDR; CDR2 reads SFDVKD. CDR3 DNA: TGTGCCACCACGGTAAGTGGACCGGAATACGAGCAGTACGTC. This sequence encodes CATTVSGPEYEQYV.

The chain recombines TRBV7-4 with TRBJ1-1; D uncertain. Trimming left V 4 bases short and J 5 bases short, with 8 bases between. CDR1 is SGHVT, CDR2 SQSDAQ, per germline. The CDR3 covers 12 residues. CDR3 sequence: CASSWRTTEAFF. The CDR3 DNA follows: TGTGCCAGCAGCTGGCGGACGACTGAAGCTTTCTTT. The full variable domain, in which reference TRBV7-4 and TRBJ1-1 provide the parts outside the CDR3, is GAGVSQSPRYKVAKRGRDVALRCDSISGHVTLYWYRQTLGQGSEVLTYSQSDAQRDKSGRPSGRFSAERPERSVSTLKIQRTEQGDSAVYLCASSWRTTEAFFGQGTRLTVV.

The chain joins TRBV20-1 to TRBJ2-1, with unresolved D. Trimming removed 1 base from V and 4 bases from J, with 11 bases in between. Germline V gives CDR1 DFQATT, CDR2 SNEGSKA (reference sequence). The length of the CDR3 is 14 residues. CDR3 in amino acids: CSARGVLHYNEQFF. Written as DNA, the CDR3 is TGCAGTGCTAGAGGTGTTCTCCATTACAATGAGCAGTTCTTC.

In this sample, this clonotype turned up a few times. V is TRBV19 and J is TRBJ1-3, with 11 bases that match TRBD1. V shed 7 bases and J 6 bases; nucleotides not matched to a gene: 11. The CDR3 has 16 residues. Germline V gives CDR1 LNHDA, CDR2 SQIVND (reference sequence). CDR3 in amino acids: CASTLRGTGGENTIYF. The CDR3 DNA is TGTGCCAGTACCCTTCGAGGGACAGGGGGTGAAAACACCATATATTTT. Full variable domain (outside the CDR3, taken from reference TRBV19 and TRBJ1-3): DGGITQSPKYLFRKEGQNVTLSCEQNLNHDAMYWYRQDPGQGLRLIYYSQIVNDFQKGDIAEGYSVSREKKESFPLTVTSAQKNPTAFYLCASTLRGTGGENTIYFGEGSWLTVV.

This clonotype was observed a few times. The rearrangement uses TRBV11-3 and TRBJ2-1; 11 bases agree with TRBD2. The CDR3 runs to 18 residues. Germline V lookup: CDR1 SGHNT, CDR2 YENEEA. V dropped 5 bases and J dropped 4; count of bases not matched to a gene: 13. CDR3 in DNA: TGTGCCAGCAGCCCGAGGGGGACCGGGACTAGCGGTTACAATGAGCAGTTCTTC. This sequence encodes CASSPRGTGTSGYNEQFF. Supplemented by reference TRBV11-3 and TRBJ2-1, the full variable domain reads EAGVVQSPRYKIIEKKQPVAFWCNPISGHNTLYWYLQNLGQGPELLIRYENEEAVDDSQLPKDRFSAERLKGVDSTLKIQPAELGDSAVYLCASSPRGTGTSGYNEQFFGPGTRLTVL.

This chain links TRBV7-2 with TRBJ2-3; D is uncertain. Trimming stripped 3 bases from V and 2 bases from J, with 6 bases between. The CDR3 runs to 13 residues. The germline V gene encodes CDR1 SGHTA and CDR2 FQGNSA. Here the CDR3 reads CASSLLTTDTQYF. The CDR3 coding sequence is TGTGCCAGCAGCTTGCTTACCACAGATACGCAGTATTTT.

The chain links TRBV7-8 to TRBJ1-4; D gene unclear. V dropped 1 base and J dropped 5 bases, with 17 bases sitting between them. This CDR3 region has 17 residues. Germline lookup yields CDR1 SGHVS and CDR2 FQNEAQ. As DNA, the CDR3 is TGTGCCAGCAGCTTAGAGAGGGCCCTGCAAAGGAATGAAAAACTGTTTTTT. Translating gives CASSLERALQRNEKLFF. The full variable domain, its missing parts supplied by reference TRBV7-8 and TRBJ1-4, is GAGVSQSPRYKVAKRGQDVALRCDPISGHVSLFWYQQALGQGPEFLTYFQNEAQLDKSGLPSDRFFAERPEGSVSTLKIQRTQQEDSAVYLCASSLERALQRNEKLFFGSGTQLSVL.

This clonotype was seen repeatedly, ten times or more. The chain has TRBV7-8 and TRBJ1-1; D is unclear. The V and J ends lost 5 bases and 4 bases respectively, with 11 bases between them. This CDR3 has 13 residues. Germline CDR1 is SGHVS and CDR2 is FQNEAQ. The CDR3 protein is CASSPDVSTEAFF. DNA for the CDR3: TGTGCCAGCAGCCCGGACGTTTCCACTGAAGCTTTCTTT.

J is TRBJ1-5 and V is TRBV28; D is possibly TRBD1 (5 bases). The CDR3 runs to 12 residues. The germline V gene has CDR1 MDHEN and CDR2 SYDVKM. The V and J ends lost 6 bases and 10 bases respectively, with 13 bases between them. The CDR3 coding sequence is TGTGCCAGCAGGAGCGAAAGGGGTCCCCAGCATTTT. Protein: CASRSERGPQHF.

The chain recombines TRBV7-3 with TRBJ1-1; D is unresolved. V lost 5 bases and J 7 bases, leaving 11 bases between the germline ends. The CDR3 has 12 amino acids. CDR1 and CDR2 from the germline V gene are SGHTA and FQGTGA. CDR3 DNA: TGTGCCAGCAGCCACTTAGAGGGTGAAGCTTTCTTT. The encoded protein is CASSHLEGEAFF.